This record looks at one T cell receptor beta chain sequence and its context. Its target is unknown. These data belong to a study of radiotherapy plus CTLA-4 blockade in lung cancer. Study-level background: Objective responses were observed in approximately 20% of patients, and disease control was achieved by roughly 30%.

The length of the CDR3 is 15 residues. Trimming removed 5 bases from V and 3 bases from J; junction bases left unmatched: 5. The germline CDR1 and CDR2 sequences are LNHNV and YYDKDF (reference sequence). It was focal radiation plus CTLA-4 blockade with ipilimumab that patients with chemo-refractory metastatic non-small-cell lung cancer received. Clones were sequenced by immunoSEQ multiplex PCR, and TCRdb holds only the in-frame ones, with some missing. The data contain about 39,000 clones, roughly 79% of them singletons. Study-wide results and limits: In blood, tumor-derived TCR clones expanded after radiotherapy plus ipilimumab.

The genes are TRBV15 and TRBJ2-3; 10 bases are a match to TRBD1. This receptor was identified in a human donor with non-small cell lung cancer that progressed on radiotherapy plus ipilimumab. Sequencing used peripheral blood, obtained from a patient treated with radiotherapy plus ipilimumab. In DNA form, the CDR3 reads TGTGCCACCAGCGCTTGGACAGGGGGGACAGATACGCAGTATTTT. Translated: CATSAWTGGTDTQYF.